This T cell receptor beta chain was identified in a study of regulatory and conventional T cells in RAG deficiency. Trimming removed 3 bases at V and 0 bases at J, with 15 bases between. Germline CDR1 is SGHKS and CDR2 is YYEKEE (reference sequence). The CDR3 spans 17 residues. This clone was counted once. Its specificity is not known. The sorted conventional CD4+ T cells were CD25-low and CD127-high, with genomic DNA sequenced. The method was immunoSEQ multiplex PCR; TCRdb's version includes in-frame clones alone and lacks a portion of them. The sample lists around 30,000 clones; roughly 96% were seen once. Whole-study results and caveats: Compared with controls, unique Treg TCR beta sequences dropped around 100-fold in Omenn syndrome and CID/AS. RAG-deficient patients showed markedly lower Shannon entropy and higher Simpson indices than control T-cell subsets. These Omenn syndrome Treg sorts may hold peripherally activated cells instead. In Omenn syndrome, Treg and Tconv repertoires overlapped >85%.

The same data also went into a second study, on regulatory T cells. That work states: Amplification used 52 TRBV primers and 13 TRBJ primers.

The V gene is TRBV5-5, the J gene TRBJ1-4, with D possibly matching TRBD1 (6 bases). The specimen was CD25- CD4+ T cells sorted from blood. This clonotype was sampled from a human donor in good health. CDR3 loop: CASSSYRDIATNEKLFF. The CDR3 nucleotides are TGTGCCAGCAGCTCCTATAGGGACATTGCAACTAATGAAAAACTGTTTTTT. The entire variable domain, with the rest obtained from reference TRBV5-5 and TRBJ1-4, is as follows: DAGVTQSPTHLIKTRGQQVTLRCSPISGHKSVSWYQQVLGQGPQFIFQYYEKEERGRGNFPDRFSARQFPNYSSELNVNALLLGDSALYLCASSSYRDIATNEKLFFGSGTQLSVL.